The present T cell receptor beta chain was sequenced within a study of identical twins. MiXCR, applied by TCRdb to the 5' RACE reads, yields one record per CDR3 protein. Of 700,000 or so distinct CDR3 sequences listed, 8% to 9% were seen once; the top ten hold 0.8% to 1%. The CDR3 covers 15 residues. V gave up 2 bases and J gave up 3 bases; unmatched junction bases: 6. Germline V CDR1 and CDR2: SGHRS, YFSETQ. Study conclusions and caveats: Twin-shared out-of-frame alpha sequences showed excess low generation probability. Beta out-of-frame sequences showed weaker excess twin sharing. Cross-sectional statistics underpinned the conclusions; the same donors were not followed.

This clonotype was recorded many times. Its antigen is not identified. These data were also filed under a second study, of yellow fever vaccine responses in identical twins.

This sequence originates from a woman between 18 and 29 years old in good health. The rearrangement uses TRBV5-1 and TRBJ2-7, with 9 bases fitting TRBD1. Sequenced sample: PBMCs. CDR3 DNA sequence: TGCGCCAGCAGCTTATCCGGGACAGGGTTCTACGAGCAGTACTTC. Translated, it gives CASSLSGTGFYEQYF.